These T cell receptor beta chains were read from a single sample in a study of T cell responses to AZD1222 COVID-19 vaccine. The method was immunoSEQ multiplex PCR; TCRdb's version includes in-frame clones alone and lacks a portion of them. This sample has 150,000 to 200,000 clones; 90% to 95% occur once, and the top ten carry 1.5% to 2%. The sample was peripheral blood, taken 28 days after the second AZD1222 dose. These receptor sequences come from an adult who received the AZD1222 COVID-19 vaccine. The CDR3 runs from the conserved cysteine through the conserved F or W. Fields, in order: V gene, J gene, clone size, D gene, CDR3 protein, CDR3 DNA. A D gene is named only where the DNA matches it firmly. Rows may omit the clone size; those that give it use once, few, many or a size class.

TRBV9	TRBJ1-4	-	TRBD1	CASAPGQPNEKLFF	TGTGCCAGCGCGCCGGGACAGCCTAATGAAAAACTGTTTTTT
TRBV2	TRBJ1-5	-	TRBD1	CASSDGTGISNQPQHF	TGTGCCAGCAGTGACGGGACAGGGATTAGCAATCAGCCCCAGCATTTT
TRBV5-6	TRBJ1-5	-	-	CASSLQGGPQHF	TGTGCCAGCAGCTTACAGGGAGGACCCCAGCATTTT
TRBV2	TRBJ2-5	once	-	CASSELGQEQETQYF	TGTGCCAGCAGTGAACTTGGGCAGGAACAAGAGACCCAGTACTTC
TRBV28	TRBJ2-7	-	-	CASSLGQPPLDEQYF	TGTGCCAGCAGTTTAGGTCAGCCCCCCCTGGACGAGCAGTACTTC
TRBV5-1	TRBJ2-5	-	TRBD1	CASSLAGGVIQETQYF	TGCGCCAGCAGCTTGGCAGGGGGTGTTATCCAAGAGACCCAGTACTTC
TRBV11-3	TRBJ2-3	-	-	CASSFGTDTQYF	TGTGCCAGCAGCTTTGGAACAGATACGCAGTATTTT
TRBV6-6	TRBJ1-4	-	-	CASSLSEKLFF	TGTGCCAGCAGTTTAAGTGAAAAACTGTTTTTT
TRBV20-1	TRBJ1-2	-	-	CSTTDRYGYTF	TGCAGTACGACAGACCGCTATGGCTACACCTTC
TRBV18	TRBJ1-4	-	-	CASSPILHEKLFF	TGTGCCAGCTCACCAATTTTGCATGAAAAACTGTTTTTT
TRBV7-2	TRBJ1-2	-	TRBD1	CASSLATGGGGYTF	TGTGCCAGCAGCTTAGCTACAGGGGGAGGTGGCTACACCTTC
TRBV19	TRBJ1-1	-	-	CASSNTRNTEAFF	TGTGCCAGTAGTAACACAAGGAACACTGAAGCTTTCTTT
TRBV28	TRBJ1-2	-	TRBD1	CASSSSGTGPYGYTF	TGTGCCAGCAGTTCCTCAGGGACAGGGCCGTATGGCTACACCTTC
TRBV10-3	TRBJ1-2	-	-	CAISGPENGYTF	TGTGCCATCAGTGGCCCGGAGAATGGCTACACCTTC
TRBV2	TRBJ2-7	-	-	CASSATGKSYEQYF	TGTGCCAGCAGTGCTACAGGCAAGTCCTACGAGCAGTACTTC
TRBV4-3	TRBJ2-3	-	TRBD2	CASSDVGGGATDTQYF	TGCGCCAGCAGCGACGTGGGCGGGGGGGCCACAGATACGCAGTATTTT
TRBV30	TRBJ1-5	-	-	CAWSRYNNQPQHF	TGTGCCTGGAGTAGGTACAACAATCAGCCCCAGCATTTT
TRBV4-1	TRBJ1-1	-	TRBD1	CASSPGGGTEAFF	TGCGCCAGCAGCCCAGGGGGCGGAACTGAAGCTTTCTTT
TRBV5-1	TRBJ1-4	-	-	CASSRTTNEKLFF	TGCGCCAGCTCCAGGACAACTAATGAAAAACTGTTTTTT
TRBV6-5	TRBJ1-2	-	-	CASTPGRGNYGYTF	TGTGCCAGCACCCCGGGAAGGGGAAACTATGGCTACACCTTC
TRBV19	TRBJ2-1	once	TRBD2	CASSIDSGLAGFGEQFF	TGTGCCAGTAGTATTGATTCGGGACTAGCGGGGTTTGGTGAGCAGTTCTTC
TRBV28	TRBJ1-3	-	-	CASSLPGNTIYF	TGTGCCAGCAGTTTACCAGGAAACACCATATATTTT
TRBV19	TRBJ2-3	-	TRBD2	CASSIRTSPQYF	TGTGCCAGTAGTATACGGACTAGCCCGCAGTATTTT
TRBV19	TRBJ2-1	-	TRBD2	CASSLGLAGYNEQFF	TGTGCCAGTAGTCTTGGACTAGCGGGCTACAATGAGCAGTTCTTC
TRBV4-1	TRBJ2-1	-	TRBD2	CASSQVGPSGGAFYNEQFF	TGCGCCAGCAGCCAAGTGGGTCCTAGCGGGGGGGCCTTCTACAATGAGCAGTTCTTC
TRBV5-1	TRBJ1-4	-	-	CASSSGRTTNEKLFF	TGCGCCAGCAGCTCCGGAAGGACCACTAATGAAAAACTGTTTTTT
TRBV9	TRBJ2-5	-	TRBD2	CASSPGTSGGRETQYF	TGTGCCAGCAGCCCCGGGACTAGCGGGGGTAGAGAGACCCAGTACTTC
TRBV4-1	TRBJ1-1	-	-	CASSQLAVNTEAFF	TGCGCCAGCAGCCAATTGGCAGTGAACACTGAAGCTTTCTTT
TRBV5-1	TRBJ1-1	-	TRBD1	CASRNIDRDMNTEAFF	TGCGCCAGCCGTAATATCGACAGGGACATGAACACTGAAGCTTTCTTT
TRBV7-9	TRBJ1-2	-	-	CASSSYRAPNYGYTF	TGTGCCAGCAGCTCGTACAGGGCTCCTAACTATGGCTACACCTTC
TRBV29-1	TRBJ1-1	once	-	CSVEDEMNTEAFF	TGCAGCGTTGAAGATGAGATGAACACTGAAGCTTTCTTT
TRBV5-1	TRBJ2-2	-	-	CASSSGPLGVAGELFF	TGCGCCAGCAGCTCCGGACCCCTGGGGGTTGCCGGGGAGCTGTTTTTT
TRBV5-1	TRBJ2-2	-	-	CASSLGQAAGELFF	TGCGCCAGCAGCTTGGGACAGGCAGCCGGGGAGCTGTTTTTT
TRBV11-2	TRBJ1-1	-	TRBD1	CASSTFTGGTEAFF	TGTGCCAGCAGTACATTCACAGGGGGCACTGAAGCTTTCTTT
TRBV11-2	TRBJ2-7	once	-	CASSPLSASGRGEQYF	TGTGCCAGCAGCCCCCTATCGGCGAGCGGGCGAGGCGAGCAGTACTTC
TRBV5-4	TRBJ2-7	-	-	CASSARSLRVDEQYF	TGTGCCAGCAGCGCCCGGTCCCTTAGGGTGGACGAGCAGTACTTC
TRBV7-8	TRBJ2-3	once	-	CASSAYRGSTDTQYF	TGTGCCAGCAGCGCCTACAGAGGTAGCACAGATACGCAGTATTTT
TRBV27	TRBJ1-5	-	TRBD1	CASSFGQGGNQPQHF	TGTGCCAGCAGTTTCGGACAGGGCGGCAATCAGCCCCAGCATTTT
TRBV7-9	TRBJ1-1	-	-	CASSLDKKTEAFF	TGTGCCAGCAGCCTTGATAAGAAAACTGAAGCTTTCTTT
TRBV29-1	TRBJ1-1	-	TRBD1	CSAKPDRDIREAFF	TGCAGCGCAAAACCCGACAGGGACATCAGGGAAGCTTTCTTT
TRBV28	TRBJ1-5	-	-	CASSLFYHGSDQPQHF	TGTGCCAGCAGTTTATTCTATCACGGGTCGGATCAGCCCCAGCATTTT
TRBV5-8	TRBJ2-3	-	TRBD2	CASSWLAGSPDTQYF	TGTGCCAGCAGCTGGTTAGCGGGGTCCCCAGATACGCAGTATTTT
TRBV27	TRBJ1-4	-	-	CASSLSTGLREKLFF	TGTGCCAGCAGTTTGTCAACAGGACTTAGGGAAAAACTGTTTTTT
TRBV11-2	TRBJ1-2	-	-	CASRGVYYGYTF	TGTGCCAGCAGGGGTGTATACTATGGCTACACCTTC
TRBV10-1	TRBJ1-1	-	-	CASSENGLRAFF	TGCGCCAGCAGTGAGAACGGACTGAGGGCTTTCTTT
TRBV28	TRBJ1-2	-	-	CASSPGRFYGYTF	TGTGCCAGCAGTCCGGGAAGATTCTATGGCTACACCTTC
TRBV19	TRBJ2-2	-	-	CASKSGGLVTGELFF	TGTGCCAGTAAAAGTGGGGGGCTGGTCACCGGGGAGCTGTTTTTT
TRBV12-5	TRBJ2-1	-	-	CASRDPRQWEQFF	TGTGCTAGTCGGGACCCTCGTCAATGGGAGCAGTTCTTC
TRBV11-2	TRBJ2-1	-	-	CASSFVGNEQFF	TGTGCCAGCAGCTTTGTAGGGAATGAGCAGTTCTTC
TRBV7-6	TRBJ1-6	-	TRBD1	CASSRGTGENSPLHF	TGTGCCAGCAGCCGCGGGACAGGGGAGAATTCACCCCTCCACTTT
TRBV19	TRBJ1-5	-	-	CASSIATANQPQHF	TGTGCCAGTAGTATAGCCACAGCGAATCAGCCCCAGCATTTT
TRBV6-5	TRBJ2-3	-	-	CASSSRTDTQYF	TGTGCCAGCAGTTCCCGCACAGATACGCAGTATTTT
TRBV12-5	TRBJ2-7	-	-	CASGLVLSRGGYEQYF	TGTGCTAGTGGTTTGGTACTCAGCAGGGGAGGGTACGAGCAGTACTTC
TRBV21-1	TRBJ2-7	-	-	CASSNNSSEQYF	TGTGCCAGCAGCAACAACTCATCCGAGCAGTACTTC
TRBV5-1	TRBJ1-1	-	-	CASSFGENTEAFF	TGCGCCAGCAGCTTTGGGGAGAACACTGAAGCTTTCTTT
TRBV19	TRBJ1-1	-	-	CASSSRTDSTEAFF	TGTGCCAGTAGTTCCCGGACAGATTCCACTGAAGCTTTCTTT
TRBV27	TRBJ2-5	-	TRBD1	CASFRDSSQETQYF	TGTGCCAGTTTCCGGGACAGCTCGCAAGAGACCCAGTACTTC
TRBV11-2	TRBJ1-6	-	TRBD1	CASSLGTGTNSPLHF	TGTGCCAGCAGCTTAGGGACAGGGACGAATTCACCCCTCCACTTT
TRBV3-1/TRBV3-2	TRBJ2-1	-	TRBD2	CASSQVDRSGGNNEQFF	TGTGCCAGCAGCCAAGTCGATAGGTCGGGGGGGAACAATGAGCAGTTCTTC
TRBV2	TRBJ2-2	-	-	CASSENAPGKNTGELFF	TGTGCCAGCAGTGAAAACGCGCCCGGAAAGAACACCGGGGAGCTGTTTTTT